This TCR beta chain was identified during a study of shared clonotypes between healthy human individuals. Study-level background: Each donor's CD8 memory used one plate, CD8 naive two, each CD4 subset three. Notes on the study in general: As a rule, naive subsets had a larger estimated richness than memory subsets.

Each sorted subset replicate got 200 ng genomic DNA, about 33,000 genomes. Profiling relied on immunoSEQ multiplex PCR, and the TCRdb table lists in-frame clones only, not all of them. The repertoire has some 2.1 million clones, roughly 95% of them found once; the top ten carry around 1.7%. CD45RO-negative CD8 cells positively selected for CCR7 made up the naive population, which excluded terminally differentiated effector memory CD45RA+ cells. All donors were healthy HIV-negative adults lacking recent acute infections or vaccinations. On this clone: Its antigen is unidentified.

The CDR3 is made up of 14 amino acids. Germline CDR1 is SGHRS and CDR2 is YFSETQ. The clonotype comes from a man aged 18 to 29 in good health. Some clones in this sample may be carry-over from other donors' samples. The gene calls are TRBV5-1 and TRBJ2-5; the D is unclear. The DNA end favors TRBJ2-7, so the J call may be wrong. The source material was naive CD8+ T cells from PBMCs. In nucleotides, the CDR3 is TGCGCCAGCAGCTTGGCGGAGAGCTACTACGAGCAGTACTTC. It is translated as CASSLAESYYEQYF.